One sample yielded the 8 T cell receptor beta chains listed below, sequenced in a study of cytomegalovirus exposure and HLA in healthy donors. The method was immunoSEQ multiplex PCR; TCRdb's version includes in-frame clones alone and lacks a portion of them. The sample yields over 90,000 clones, about 95% seen once. Material for sequencing was PBMCs. Every receptor here comes from a woman aged 18-35 years in good health and CMV-seronegative.

This chain joins TRBV27 and TRBJ2-2; D is perhaps TRBD1 (6 bases). The V and J ends lost 3 bases and 5 bases respectively, with 7 bases between them. This CDR3 comprises 13 residues. Germline loops: CDR1 MNHEY, CDR2 SMNVEV (reference sequence). As DNA, the CDR3 is TGTGCCAGCAGTTTCGACAGGACCGGGGAGCTGTTTTTT. Translated: CASSFDRTGELFF.

J is TRBJ2-3 and V is TRBV6-1; TRBD2 agrees at 13 bases. V was pared by 8 bases and J by 6 bases, with 5 bases of the junction left unmatched. CDR1 is MNHNS, CDR2 SASEGT, per germline. The CDR3 contains 14 residues. For the CDR3, the DNA is TGTGCCAGCTTAGGACTAGCGGGAGTTGATACGCAGTATTTT. This encodes CASLGLAGVDTQYF.

The chain couples TRBV5-1 to TRBJ1-2, with D possibly TRBD1 on 5 matching bases. CDR1 and CDR2 (germline): SGHRS, YFSETQ. V was cut by 4 bases and J by 2 bases, with 18 bases left in between. The CDR3 length is 16 residues. The CDR3 nucleotides are TGCGCCAGCAGCGTAGGTCCGGACACTCGGAACTATGGCTACACCTTC. As protein: CASSVGPDTRNYGYTF.

This rearrangement joins TRBV4-3 to TRBJ2-6, with a weak D call TRBD1 (5 bases). The CDR3 contains 17 residues. CDR1 and CDR2 from the germline V gene are LGHNA and YSLEER. Trimming took 3 bases from V and 0 from J, leaving 12 bases between them. CDR3: CASSHLQEYSGANVLTF. The CDR3 DNA reads TGCGCCAGCAGCCATCTACAGGAATACTCTGGGGCCAACGTCCTGACTTTC.

The chain combines TRBV9 with TRBJ1-1, with TRBD1 matching over 9 bases. The V gene end was trimmed by 3 bases and the J gene end by 8 bases; junction bases not matched to a gene: 8. The V gene's germline CDR1 is SGDLS and CDR2 YYNGEE. The CDR3 consists of 14 residues. CDR3 sequence: CASSAHWTGEEAFF. CDR3 nucleotides: TGTGCCAGCAGCGCACACTGGACAGGGGAGGAAGCTTTCTTT.

In its sample, this clone was seen once. The chain carries TRBV19 and TRBJ2-1, with TRBD1 identical over 8 bases. CDR1 is LNHDA and CDR2 is SQIVND in the germline V gene (reference sequence). The CDR3 loop spans 13 amino acids. Unmatched junction bases numbered 9, after V lost 5 bases and J lost 12 bases. In DNA form, the CDR3 reads TGTGCCAGTAGTGTTGACAGGGGTACGGGGCAGTTCTTC. It is translated as CASSVDRGTGQFF. The full variable domain, its missing parts supplied by reference TRBV19 and TRBJ2-1, is DGGITQSPKYLFRKEGQNVTLSCEQNLNHDAMYWYRQDPGQGLRLIYYSQIVNDFQKGDIAEGYSVSREKKESFPLTVTSAQKNPTAFYLCASSVDRGTGQFFGPGTRLTVL.

The chain joins TRBV7-3 to TRBJ2-2; D is perhaps TRBD1 (6 bases). The CDR3 contains 14 residues. CDR1 and CDR2 (germline): SGHTA, FQGTGA. V was cut by 4 bases and J by 3 bases, with 9 bases left in between. The CDR3 DNA reads as TGTGCCAGCAGCTCGACAGGCTACACCGGGGAGCTGTTTTTT. Amino acid sequence: CASSSTGYTGELFF.

The J gene is TRBJ1-1, the V gene TRBV5-1; D gene ambiguous. Germline V CDR1 and CDR2: SGHRS, YFSETQ. Trimming cost V 2 bases and J 0 bases, with 11 bases left between them. The CDR3 has 15 amino acids. CDR3 sequence: CASSFSLDLNTEAFF. The DNA of the CDR3 is TGCGCCAGCAGCTTCTCGCTTGACTTGAACACTGAAGCTTTCTTT. Full variable domain (missing parts from reference TRBV5-1 and TRBJ1-1): KAGVTQTPRYLIKTRGQQVTLSCSPISGHRSVSWYQQTPGQGLQFLFEYFSETQRNKGNFPGRFSGRQFSNSRSEMNVSTLELGDSALYLCASSFSLDLNTEAFFGQGTRLTVV.